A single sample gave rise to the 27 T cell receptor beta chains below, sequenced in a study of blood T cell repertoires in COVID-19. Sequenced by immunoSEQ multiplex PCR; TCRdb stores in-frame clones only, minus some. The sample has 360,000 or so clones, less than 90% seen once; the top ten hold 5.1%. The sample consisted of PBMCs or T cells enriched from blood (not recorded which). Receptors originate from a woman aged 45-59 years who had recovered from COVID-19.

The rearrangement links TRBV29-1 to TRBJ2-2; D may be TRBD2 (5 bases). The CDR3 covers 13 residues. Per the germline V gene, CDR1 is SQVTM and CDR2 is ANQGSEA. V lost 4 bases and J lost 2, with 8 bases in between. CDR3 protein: CSVGRSNTGELFF. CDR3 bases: TGCAGCGTTGGGAGGTCCAACACCGGGGAGCTGTTTTTT.

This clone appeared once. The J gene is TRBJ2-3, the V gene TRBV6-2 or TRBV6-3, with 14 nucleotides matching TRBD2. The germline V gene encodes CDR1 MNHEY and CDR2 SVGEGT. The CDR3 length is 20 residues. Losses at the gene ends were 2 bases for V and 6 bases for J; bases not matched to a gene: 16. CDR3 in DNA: TGTGCCAGCAGTTACAGGAGACTAGCGGGAGGGTACGACTTGACGGATACGCAGTATTTT. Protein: CASSYRRLAGGYDLTDTQYF.

The CDR3 protein is CASREQGEVGKLFF. DNA of the CDR3: TGTGCCAGCAGAGAACAGGGGGAGGTCGGAAAACTGTTTTTT. This chain joins TRBV6-4 and TRBJ1-4; 8 bases are shared with TRBD1. The junction had 10 bases not matched to a gene; V was cut back by 6 bases and J by 10 bases. The CDR3 contains 14 residues. Germline-derived CDR1 and CDR2 are MRHNA and SNTAGT.

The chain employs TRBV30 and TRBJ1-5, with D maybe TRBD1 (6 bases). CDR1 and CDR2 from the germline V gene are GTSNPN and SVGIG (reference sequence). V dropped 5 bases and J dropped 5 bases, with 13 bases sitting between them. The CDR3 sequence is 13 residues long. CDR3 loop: CAWGGGGDQPQHF. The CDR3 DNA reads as TGTGCCTGGGGTGGTGGGGGCGATCAGCCCCAGCATTTT.

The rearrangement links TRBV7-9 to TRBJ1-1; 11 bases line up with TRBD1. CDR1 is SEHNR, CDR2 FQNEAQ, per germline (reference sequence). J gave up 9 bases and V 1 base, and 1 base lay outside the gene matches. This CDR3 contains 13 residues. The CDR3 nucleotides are TGTGCCAGCAGCTTAGTGGACAGGGGGCAAGCTTTCTTT. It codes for CASSLVDRGQAFF.

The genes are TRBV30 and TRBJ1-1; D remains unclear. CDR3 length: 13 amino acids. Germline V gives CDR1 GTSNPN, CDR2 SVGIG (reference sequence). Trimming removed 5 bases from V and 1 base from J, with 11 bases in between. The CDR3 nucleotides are TGTGCCTGGGTAGGGAGAGCGAACACTGAAGCTTTCTTT. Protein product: CAWVGRANTEAFF.

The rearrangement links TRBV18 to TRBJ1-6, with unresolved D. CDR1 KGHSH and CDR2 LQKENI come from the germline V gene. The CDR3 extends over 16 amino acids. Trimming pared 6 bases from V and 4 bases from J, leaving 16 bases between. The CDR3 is CASSLSGSTYNSPLHF. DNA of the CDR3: TGTGCCAGCTCGCTCTCGGGGAGTACTTATAATTCACCCCTCCACTTT.

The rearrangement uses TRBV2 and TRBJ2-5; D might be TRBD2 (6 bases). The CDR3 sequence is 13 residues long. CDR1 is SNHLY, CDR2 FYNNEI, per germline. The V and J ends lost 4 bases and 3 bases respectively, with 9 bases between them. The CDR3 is CASSGVAEETQYF. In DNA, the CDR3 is TGTGCCAGCAGTGGCGTAGCGGAAGAGACCCAGTACTTC.

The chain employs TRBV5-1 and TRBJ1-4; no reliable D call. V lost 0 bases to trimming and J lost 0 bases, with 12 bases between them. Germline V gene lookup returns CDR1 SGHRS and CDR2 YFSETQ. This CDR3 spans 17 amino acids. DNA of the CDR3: TGCGCCAGCAGCTTGGCCGGGAGGACGACAACTAATGAAAAACTGTTTTTT. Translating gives CASSLAGRTTTNEKLFF.

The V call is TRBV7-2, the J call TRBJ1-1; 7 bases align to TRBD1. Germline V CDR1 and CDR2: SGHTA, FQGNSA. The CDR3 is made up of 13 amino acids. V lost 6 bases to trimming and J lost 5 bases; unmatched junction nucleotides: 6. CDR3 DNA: TGTGCCAGCAGTGTAGGGGGCCGGACTGAAGCTTTCTTT. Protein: CASSVGGRTEAFF.

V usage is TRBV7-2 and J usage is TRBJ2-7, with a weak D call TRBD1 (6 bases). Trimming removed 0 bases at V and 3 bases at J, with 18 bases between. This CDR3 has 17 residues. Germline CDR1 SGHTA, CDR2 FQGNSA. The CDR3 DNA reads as TGTGCCAGCAGCTTAGCGCAGGGGAGCTTAAGGAACTACGAGCAGTACTTC. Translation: CASSLAQGSLRNYEQYF. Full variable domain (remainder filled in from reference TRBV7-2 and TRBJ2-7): GAGVSQSPSNKVTEKGKDVELRCDPISGHTALYWYRQSLGQGLEFLIYFQGNSAPDKSGLPSDRFSAERTGGSVSTLTIQRTQQEDSAVYLCASSLAQGSLRNYEQYFGPGTRLTVT.

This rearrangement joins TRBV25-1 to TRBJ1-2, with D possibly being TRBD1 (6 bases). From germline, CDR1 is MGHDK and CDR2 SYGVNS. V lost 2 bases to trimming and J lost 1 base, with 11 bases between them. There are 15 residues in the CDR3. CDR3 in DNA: TGTGCCAGCAGTGAACGGACAGACCATAACTATGGCTACACCTTC. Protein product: CASSERTDHNYGYTF.

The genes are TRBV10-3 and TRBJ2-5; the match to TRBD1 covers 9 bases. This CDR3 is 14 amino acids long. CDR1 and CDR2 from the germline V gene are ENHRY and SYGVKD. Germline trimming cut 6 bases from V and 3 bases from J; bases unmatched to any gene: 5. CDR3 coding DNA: TGTGCCATCAGGGGGACAGGGTCCGAAGAGACCCAGTACTTC. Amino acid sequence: CAIRGTGSEETQYF.

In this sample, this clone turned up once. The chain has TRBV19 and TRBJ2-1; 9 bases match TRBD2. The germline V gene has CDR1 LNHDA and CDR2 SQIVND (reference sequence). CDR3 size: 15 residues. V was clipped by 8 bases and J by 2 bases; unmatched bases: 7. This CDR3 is CASSQTSGPYNEQFF. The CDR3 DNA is TGTGCCAGTTCACAGACTAGCGGTCCCTACAATGAGCAGTTCTTC.

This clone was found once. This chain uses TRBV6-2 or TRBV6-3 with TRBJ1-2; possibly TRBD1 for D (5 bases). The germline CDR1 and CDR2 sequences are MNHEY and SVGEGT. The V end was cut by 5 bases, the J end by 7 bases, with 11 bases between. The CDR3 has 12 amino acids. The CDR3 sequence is CASSPGLVGYTF. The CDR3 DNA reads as TGTGCCAGCAGTCCAGGGTTGGTTGGCTACACCTTC.

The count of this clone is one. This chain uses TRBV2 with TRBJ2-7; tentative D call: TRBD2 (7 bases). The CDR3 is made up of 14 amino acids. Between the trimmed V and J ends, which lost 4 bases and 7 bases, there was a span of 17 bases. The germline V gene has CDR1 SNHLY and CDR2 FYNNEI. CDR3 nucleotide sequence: TGTGCCAGCAGTGGGGGGGGCGCTTGGTGGGAGCAGTACTTC. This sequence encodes CASSGGGAWWEQYF. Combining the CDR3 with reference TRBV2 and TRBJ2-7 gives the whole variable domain EPEVTQTPSHQVTQMGQEVILRCVPISNHLYFYWYRQILGQKVEFLVSFYNNEISEKSEIFDDQFSVERPDGSNFTLKIRSTKLEDSAMYFCASSGGGAWWEQYFGPGTRLTVT.

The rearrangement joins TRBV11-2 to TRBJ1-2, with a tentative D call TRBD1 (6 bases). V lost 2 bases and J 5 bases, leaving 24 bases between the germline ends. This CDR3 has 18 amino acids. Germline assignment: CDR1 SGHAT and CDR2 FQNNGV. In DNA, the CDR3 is TGTGCCAGCAGCTTAACAGGGCCATTGACGGGCTTAGGTTATGGCTACACCTTC. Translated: CASSLTGPLTGLGYGYTF.

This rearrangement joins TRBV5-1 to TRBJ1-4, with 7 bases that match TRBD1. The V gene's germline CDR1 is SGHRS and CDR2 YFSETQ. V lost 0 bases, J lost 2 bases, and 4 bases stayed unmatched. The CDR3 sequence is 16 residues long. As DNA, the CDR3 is TGCGCCAGCAGCTTGGAAGGGGGCAGGACTAATGAAAAACTGTTTTTT. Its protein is CASSLEGGRTNEKLFF.

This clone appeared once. The CDR3 nucleotides are TGTGCCAGCTCACCCCGGGCCCAGGGGACCCAGTACTTC. It is translated as CASSPRAQGTQYF. The chain combines TRBV12-3 or TRBV12-4 with TRBJ2-5; D is possibly TRBD1 (5 bases). This CDR3 is built from 13 residues. V was pared by 8 bases and J by 7 bases, with 17 bases between.

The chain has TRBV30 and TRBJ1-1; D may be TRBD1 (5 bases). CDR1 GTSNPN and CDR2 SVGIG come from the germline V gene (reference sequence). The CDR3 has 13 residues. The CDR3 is CARRWGRDTEAFF. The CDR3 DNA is TGTGCTCGGAGGTGGGGGAGGGACACTGAAGCTTTCTTT.

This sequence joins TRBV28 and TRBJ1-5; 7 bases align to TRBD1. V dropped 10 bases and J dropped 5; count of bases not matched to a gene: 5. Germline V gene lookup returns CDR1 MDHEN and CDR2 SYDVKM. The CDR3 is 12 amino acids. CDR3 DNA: TGTGCCATTAGGGGGCCTGATCAGCCCCAGCATTTT. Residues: CAIRGPDQPQHF. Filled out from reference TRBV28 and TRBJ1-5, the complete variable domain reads DVKVTQSSRYLVKRTGEKVFLECVQDMDHENMFWYRQDPGLGLRLIYFSYDVKMKEKGDIPEGYSVSREKKERFSLILESASTNQTSMYLCAIRGPDQPQHFGDGTRLSIL.

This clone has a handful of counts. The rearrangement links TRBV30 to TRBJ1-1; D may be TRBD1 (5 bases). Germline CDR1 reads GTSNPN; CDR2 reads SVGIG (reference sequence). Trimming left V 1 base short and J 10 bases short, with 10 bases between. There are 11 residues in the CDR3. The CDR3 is CAWSAGSGAFF. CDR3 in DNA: TGTGCCTGGAGTGCAGGGTCCGGAGCTTTCTTT.

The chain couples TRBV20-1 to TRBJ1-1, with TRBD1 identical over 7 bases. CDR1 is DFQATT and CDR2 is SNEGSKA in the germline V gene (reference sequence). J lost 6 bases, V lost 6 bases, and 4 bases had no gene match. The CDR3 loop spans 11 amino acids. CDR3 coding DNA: TGCAGTGCGGGGGACAGCGCTGAAGCTTTCTTT. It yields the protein CSAGDSAEAFF.

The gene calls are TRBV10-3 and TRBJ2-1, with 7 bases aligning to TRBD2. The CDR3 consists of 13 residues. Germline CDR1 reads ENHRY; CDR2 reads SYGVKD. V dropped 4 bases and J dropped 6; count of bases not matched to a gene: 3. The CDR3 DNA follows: TGTGCCATCAGTGGGACTAGTCGCAATGAGCAGTTCTTC. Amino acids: CAISGTSRNEQFF.

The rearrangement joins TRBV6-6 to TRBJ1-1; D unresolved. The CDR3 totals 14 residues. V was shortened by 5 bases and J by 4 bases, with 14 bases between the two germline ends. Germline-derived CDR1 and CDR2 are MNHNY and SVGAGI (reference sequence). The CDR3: CASSTDFIGTEAFF. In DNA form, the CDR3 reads TGTGCCAGCAGTACCGACTTCATTGGCACTGAAGCTTTCTTT.

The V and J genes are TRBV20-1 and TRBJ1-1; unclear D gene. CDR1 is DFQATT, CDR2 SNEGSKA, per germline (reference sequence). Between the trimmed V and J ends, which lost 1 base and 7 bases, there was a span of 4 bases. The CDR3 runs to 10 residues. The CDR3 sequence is CSARGSEAFF. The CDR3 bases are TGCAGTGCTAGAGGGAGTGAAGCTTTCTTT.

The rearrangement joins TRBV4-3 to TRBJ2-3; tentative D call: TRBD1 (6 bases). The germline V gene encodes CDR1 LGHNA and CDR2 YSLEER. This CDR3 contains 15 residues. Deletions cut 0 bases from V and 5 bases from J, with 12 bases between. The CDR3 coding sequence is TGCGCCAGCAGCCAAGAACGGCTAGGGGGAGATACGCAGTATTTT. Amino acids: CASSQERLGGDTQYF.